This T cell receptor (beta chain) is from a study of spatial heterogeneity in lung cancer. Study-wide findings and caveats: Blood showed ubiquitous tumor TCRs more often at resection than at routine follow-up.

This clonotype was seen at least ten times. The antigen is undetermined. From the 5' RACE reads, TCRdb called clonotypes with MiXCR, one entry per CDR3 protein. The data contain around 63,000 distinct CDR3 sequences, approximately 8.9% of them seen just once; the ten biggest clones take up over 12%. Looked up from germline, CDR1 is ENHRY and CDR2 is SYGVKD. V was pared by 3 bases and J by 1 base, with 15 bases between. The CDR3 has 16 residues. Time point reported: sample taken at primary tumor resection. No cell sorting; template was whole RNA from tumor, lung tissue or PBMC. The donors, fewer than 95 patients with untreated early-stage non-small cell lung cancer, provided the samples.

This material consisted of PBMCs, taken at surgery. The chain links TRBV10-3 to TRBJ1-1; perhaps TRBD1 as D (6 bases). This TCR was recovered from a female donor with early-stage non-small cell lung cancer. CDR3 protein: CAISDPNGQRNTEAFF. The CDR3 DNA sequence: TGTGCCATCAGTGACCCAAATGGACAGAGGAACACTGAAGCTTTCTTT.